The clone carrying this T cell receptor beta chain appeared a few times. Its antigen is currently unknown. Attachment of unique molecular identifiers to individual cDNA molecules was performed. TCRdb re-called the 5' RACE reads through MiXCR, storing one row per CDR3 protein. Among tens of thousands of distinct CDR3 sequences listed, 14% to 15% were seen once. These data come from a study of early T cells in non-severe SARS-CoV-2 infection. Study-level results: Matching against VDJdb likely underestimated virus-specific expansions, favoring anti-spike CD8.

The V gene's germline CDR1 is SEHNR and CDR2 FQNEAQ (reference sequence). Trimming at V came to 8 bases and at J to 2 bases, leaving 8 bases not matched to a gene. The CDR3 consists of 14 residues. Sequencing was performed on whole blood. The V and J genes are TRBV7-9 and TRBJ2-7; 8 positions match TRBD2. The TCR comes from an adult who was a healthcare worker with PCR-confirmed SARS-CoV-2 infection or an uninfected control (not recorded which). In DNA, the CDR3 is TGTGCCAGCCAAAGCGGGAGTTGGCCCTACGAGCAGTACTTC. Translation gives CASQSGSWPYEQYF. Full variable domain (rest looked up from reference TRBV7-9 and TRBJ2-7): DTGVSQNPRHKITKRGQNVTFRCDPISEHNRLYWYRQTLGQGPEFLTYFQNEAQLEKSRLLSDRFSAERPKGSFSTLEIQRTEQGDSAMYLCASQSGSWPYEQYFGPGTRLTVT.